This T cell receptor (beta chain) was captured by sequencing in a study of regulatory T cells in long-lasting Graves disease. Study conclusions and caveats: With a small sample size, accuracy may have been reduced. Persistent Graves' cases showed lower TCR diversity than newly diagnosed cases.

Germline trimming cut 3 bases from V and 6 bases from J; bases unmatched to any gene: 2. Germline CDR1 and CDR2: SGHAT and FQNNGV. The CDR3 is 14 residues long. Time point: persistent/refractory GD, antithyroid drugs over 5 years with positive TRAb. RNA isolated from PBMCs was used to make the TCR library. The patients included were those that came from an endocrinology department in Xi'an, China. This clonotype was seen many times. Its target is unknown. With iRepertoire HTBI primers and Arm-PCR of CDR3 regions, TCR beta libraries were built. MiXCR, run by TCRdb on the multiplex PCR reads, gives a single entry per CDR3 protein. This table has fewer than 600,000 distinct CDR3 sequences, 20% to 25% appearing once.

Sequencing used peripheral blood mononuclear cells (PBMCs), obtained when the disease was refractory, from a patient treated with antithyroid drugs. The chain joins TRBV11-2 to TRBJ1-1; TRBD1 aligns across 12 bases. The sequence came from a female donor with Graves disease. As DNA, the CDR3 is TGTGCCAGCAGCTTCGGGGACAGGGGGCCTGAAGCTTTCTTT. It specifies CASSFGDRGPEAFF.